The clone carrying this T cell receptor (beta chain) was seen more than once but under ten times. The antigen is undetermined. The source of the sample is a study of Graves' ophthalmopathy and Graves' hyperthyroidism. The overall study: There was a collection of peripheral blood at initial diagnosis, before any treatment. Study-wide results and caveats: Most thyroid-expanded clonotypes exceeding 0.001 frequency were also found in blood.

RNA transcripts provided the template for amplifying TCR beta CDR3 regions. Amplification began with first-round RT-PCR using HTBI primers, then second-round multiplex PCR was performed. Using its own MiXCR run on the multiplex PCR reads, TCRdb lists one record per CDR3 protein. This sample has around 660,000 distinct CDR3 sequences, with about 40% found just once. The CDR3 is 15 amino acids. CDR1 is SEHNR and CDR2 is FQNEAQ in the germline V gene (reference sequence). With 6 bases removed from V and 1 base from J, the gap between germline ends came to 15 bases. As the starting material, over 9.5 ml of fresh peripheral blood yielded the PBMCs.

The source is an adult man with Graves' ophthalmopathy. The chain combines TRBV7-9 with TRBJ2-5; no reliable D call. Sample: peripheral blood. The chain's CDR3 is CASSLRVARQETQYF. CDR3 DNA sequence: TGTGCCAGCAGTTTGCGTGTCGCCCGCCAAGAGACCCAGTACTTC.